These 15 T cell receptor beta chains share one sample of origin, sequenced in a study of cytomegalovirus exposure and HLA in healthy donors. PCR used 60 Vbeta primers and 13 Jbeta primers. Measured with immunoSEQ multiplex PCR; TCRdb has only the in-frame clones, and not every one. The repertoire consists of approximately 60,000 clones, with approximately 80% occurring once and the leading ten covering around 1.5%. The material sequenced was PBMCs. The receptors stem from a man aged 35 to 55 in good health and CMV-seronegative.

The chain carries TRBV4-1 and TRBJ1-5; D uncertain. Trimming cost V 4 bases and J 6 bases, with 10 bases left between them. CDR1 and CDR2 from the germline V gene are MGHRA and YSYEKL. CDR3 length: 13 residues. The CDR3 reads CASSPVESQPQHF. In DNA form, the CDR3 reads TGCGCCAGCAGCCCCGTTGAGAGTCAGCCCCAGCATTTT.

This chain connects TRBV7-9 to TRBJ2-5; a weak D match, TRBD2 (6 bases). The CDR3 is 15 residues long. Germline V lookup: CDR1 SEHNR, CDR2 FQNEAQ (reference sequence). V lost 1 base and J 1 base, leaving 10 bases between the germline ends. CDR3 nucleotides: TGTGCCAGCAGCTTAGATTCGGGACTCCAAGAGACCCAGTACTTC. Translated, it gives CASSLDSGLQETQYF.

This chain uses TRBV18 with TRBJ2-5; 7 nucleotides match TRBD2. CDR1 and CDR2 (germline): KGHSH, LQKENI. CDR3 length equals 14 residues. The trim removed 2 bases at V and 5 bases at J, leaving 5 bases unmatched. The CDR3: CASSPGGEPETQYF. DNA of the CDR3: TGTGCCAGCTCACCAGGGGGGGAGCCGGAGACCCAGTACTTC.

This sequence joins TRBV7-2 and TRBJ1-2; 9 positions agree with TRBD1. V gave up 1 base and J gave up 7 bases; unmatched junction bases: 19. CDR3 length: 19 amino acids. Germline V lookup: CDR1 SGHTA, CDR2 FQGNSA. The CDR3 bases are TGTGCCAGCAGCTTAGATTCTCTGGGTATGCGGGACAGGGTCATTGGCTACACCTTC. This codes for CASSLDSLGMRDRVIGYTF. Based on the CDR3 plus reference TRBV7-2 and TRBJ1-2, the full variable domain is GAGVSQSPSNKVTEKGKDVELRCDPISGHTALYWYRQSLGQGLEFLIYFQGNSAPDKSGLPSDRFSAERTGGSVSTLTIQRTQQEDSAVYLCASSLDSLGMRDRVIGYTFGSGTRLTVV.

This chain joins TRBV7-2 and TRBJ1-3; unclear D gene. Trimming removed 5 bases at V and 4 bases at J, with 9 bases between. This CDR3 region has 13 residues. Germline lookup yields CDR1 SGHTA and CDR2 FQGNSA. The DNA of the CDR3 is TGTGCCAGCAGCCCCGAGGCGGGAAACACCATATATTTT. Translating it yields CASSPEAGNTIYF.

The chain links TRBV19 to TRBJ1-5, with 8 bases fitting TRBD1. With V trimmed by 5 bases and J by 14 bases, 11 bases remained unmatched. This CDR3 contains 13 residues. Germline V lookup: CDR1 LNHDA, CDR2 SQIVND (reference sequence). DNA of the CDR3: TGTGCCAGTAGTTTTTTGGGAGCGGACAGGGAGCATTTT. As protein: CASSFLGADREHF.

V is TRBV7-2 and J is TRBJ2-3, with a tentative D call TRBD2 (5 bases). V was cut by 6 bases and J by 7 bases, with 17 bases left in between. Germline assignment: CDR1 SGHTA and CDR2 FQGNSA. The CDR3 length is 14 residues. CDR3 sequence reads: CASRLGLIPHTQYF. Here the CDR3 DNA reads TGTGCCAGCAGACTCGGACTTATCCCACATACGCAGTATTTT.

The J gene is TRBJ1-1, the V gene TRBV20-1; D is possibly TRBD1 (6 bases). From germline, CDR1 is DFQATT and CDR2 SNEGSKA (reference sequence). The CDR3 length is 11 residues. V shed 4 bases and J shed 4 bases, with 7 bases lying between them. CDR3 region: CSAKQGTEAFF. The CDR3 coding sequence is TGCAGTGCTAAACAGGGCACTGAAGCTTTCTTT.

Written as DNA, the CDR3 is TGTGCCAGCGGCCCCACAGAGCGGTGGAATGGCTACACCTTC. Amino acids: CASGPTERWNGYTF. The chain recombines TRBV27 with TRBJ1-2; D gene uncertain. Between the trimmed V and J ends, which lost 8 bases and 6 bases, there was a span of 19 bases. The CDR3 consists of 14 residues. The germline V gene encodes CDR1 MNHEY and CDR2 SMNVEV (reference sequence).

V and J are TRBV29-1 and TRBJ2-5; a weak D match, TRBD1 (6 bases). Germline V gene data show CDR1 as SQVTM and CDR2 as ANQGSEA. Trimming cost V 7 bases and J 5 bases, with 17 bases left between them. The CDR3 is made up of 13 amino acids. The CDR3 reads CSGDRKGGETQYF. CDR3 bases: TGCAGCGGCGACAGGAAAGGTGGGGAGACCCAGTACTTC.

V and J are TRBV7-9 and TRBJ1-1; D gene uncertain. This CDR3 region has 12 residues. The V gene's germline CDR1 is SEHNR and CDR2 FQNEAQ (reference sequence). The V end was cut by 1 base, the J end by 5 bases, with 5 bases between. CDR3 sequence (DNA): TGTGCCAGCAGCTTAGATCTTACTGAAGCTTTCTTT. Protein product: CASSLDLTEAFF.

J is TRBJ2-5 and V is TRBV4-1; 10 bases are a match to TRBD2. Germline V gene sequence: CDR1 MGHRA, CDR2 YSYEKL. This CDR3 has 15 residues. Germline trimming cut 0 bases from V and 5 bases from J; bases unmatched to any gene: 3. CDR3 sequence (DNA): TGCGCCAGCAGCCAAGACCTAGCGGGGGAGGAGACCCAGTACTTC. Residues: CASSQDLAGEETQYF.

The chain joins TRBV10-1 to TRBJ2-3; D not resolved. The V and J ends lost 4 bases and 2 bases respectively, with 10 bases between them. This CDR3 spans 14 amino acids. Germline V gene data show CDR1 as WNHNN and CDR2 as SYGVQD (reference sequence). The CDR3 here is CASSARVYTDTQYF. Written as DNA, the CDR3 is TGCGCCAGCAGTGCCCGCGTCTACACAGATACGCAGTATTTT.

The rearrangement uses TRBV5-4 and TRBJ2-1; 11 bases map to TRBD1. This CDR3 is built from 16 residues. CDR1 is SGHNT and CDR2 is YYREEE in the germline V gene (reference sequence). The J segment lost 8 bases and the V segment lost 5 bases, leaving 12 bases of the junction unmatched. The CDR3 DNA reads as TGTGCCAGCAGAAACCCGGACAGGGGGCTTGGGGATGAGCAGTTCTTC. The encoded protein is CASRNPDRGLGDEQFF.

The J gene is TRBJ1-2, the V gene TRBV30, with D perhaps matching TRBD1 (6 bases). Germline lookup yields CDR1 GTSNPN and CDR2 SVGIG (reference sequence). The CDR3 is 11 amino acids. V was cut by 5 bases and J by 6 bases, with 10 bases left in between. CDR3 loop: CAWYTGNGYTF. DNA of the CDR3: TGTGCCTGGTATACAGGGAATGGCTACACCTTC.